Listed below are T cell receptor beta chains from one sample, sequenced in a study of CD8+ T cells in alopecia areata. The data were produced by immunoSEQ multiplex PCR, yet TCRdb's version contains in-frame clones alone and is incomplete. In the table there are some 150,000 clones, more than 45% of which are singletons. Sample: CD8+ T cells sorted from blood, taken at week 0. The source of these receptors is a human donor with alopecia areata. The CDR3 runs from the conserved cysteine through the conserved F or W. Size is omitted from some rows. Given values are once, few, many or a class for expanded clones.

size,J,V,CDR3
.,TRBJ1-2,TRBV2,CASSEPVGGGYTF
few,TRBJ2-7,TRBV29-1,CSVVSVEQYF
.,TRBJ2-7,TRBV11-2,CASSAGTGLYEQYF
once,TRBJ2-6,TRBV6-5,CASSVGNSGANVLTF
few,TRBJ2-3,TRBV6-6,CASTFLAGDGGDTQYF
.,TRBJ1-5,TRBV15,CATSPPTGGGQPQHF
.,TRBJ1-1,TRBV27,CATGTGGPTNTEAFF
.,TRBJ1-2,TRBV7-6,CASSLSDRDYNYGYTF
.,TRBJ1-2,TRBV4-3,CASSQGTGATYGYTF
.,TRBJ2-3,TRBV4-1,CASSQERALPDTQYF
few,TRBJ1-1,TRBV7-9,CASSPMITEAFF
few,TRBJ2-7,TRBV29-1,CSVGGSYEQYF
.,TRBJ1-1,TRBV6-5,CASRAGTEAFF
.,TRBJ2-5,TRBV30,CAWRTGVETQYF
.,TRBJ1-6,TRBV4-1,CASSQEGLNSPLHF
.,TRBJ2-1,TRBV2,CASSPDRGGLDEQFF
.,TRBJ1-1,TRBV19,CATVTGNTEAFF
few,TRBJ2-1,TRBV11-2,CASSLERDYSSFF
few,TRBJ1-1,TRBV7-9,CASSLVELWRTEAFF
few,TRBJ2-1,TRBV13,CASSLAGNEQFF
.,TRBJ2-2,TRBV7-3,CASSLVAGGTGELFF
few,TRBJ2-7,TRBV7-6,CASSSTTGPPYEQYF
.,TRBJ2-2,TRBV13,CASSPLDGGGFTGELFF
.,TRBJ1-1,TRBV5-1,CASSFTGRTEAFF
few,TRBJ1-4,TRBV7-2,CASSPSTATNEKLFF
.,TRBJ1-2,TRBV30,CAWTPGGYGYTF
.,TRBJ2-7,TRBV7-2,CASTLSSSYEQYF
few,TRBJ2-5,TRBV20-1,CSAPWETQYF
once,TRBJ2-3,TRBV5-6,CASSLLSSLFGGDTQYF
few,TRBJ1-6,TRBV4-3,CASSPRPGISSPLHF
.,TRBJ2-7,TRBV4-3,CASSAGTGSYEQYF
few,TRBJ2-5,TRBV30,CAWTQGGQETQYF
.,TRBJ2-3,TRBV5-1,CASSSAADTQYF
.,TRBJ2-3,TRBV4-3,CASSQEPTVRHTQYF
.,TRBJ1-2,TRBV6-5,CASRPLTGLEGYTF
.,TRBJ1-1,TRBV13,CASSLDRNTEAFF